Below, 14 T cell receptor beta chains from the same sample are listed, as sequenced in a study of T cell responses to AZD1222 COVID-19 vaccine. Using immunoSEQ multiplex PCR, the repertoire was profiled, and TCRdb retains in-frame clones only, with some absent. This sample has 90,000 to 120,000 clones; about 90% occur once, and the top ten carry 7.5% to 9.5%. This specimen was peripheral blood, taken 28 days after the second AZD1222 dose. The receptors shown here come from an adult who received the AZD1222 COVID-19 vaccine.

This chain joins TRBV5-1 and TRBJ1-3, with unresolved D. Trimming removed 0 bases from V and 4 bases from J, with 8 bases in between. The CDR3 contains 14 residues. Looked up from germline, CDR1 is SGHRS and CDR2 is YFSETQ. The CDR3 sequence is CASSLAAVGNTIYF. The CDR3 DNA reads TGCGCCAGCAGCTTGGCGGCCGTCGGAAACACCATATATTTT.

V gene TRBV6-5 combines with J gene TRBJ1-2; a possible D gene is TRBD1 (5 bases). V lost 7 bases and J lost 8, with 23 bases in between. CDR1 and CDR2 (germline): MNHEY, SVGAGI. This CDR3 contains 15 residues. The CDR3 nucleotides are TGTGCCAGCACCAACAATGCAGGGTCCCACGGGGGCTACACCTTC. Translating gives CASTNNAGSHGGYTF.

V usage is TRBV3-1 (or the pseudogene TRBV3-2) and J usage is TRBJ1-1, with TRBD1 matching over 8 bases. CDR1 is LGHDT, CDR2 YNNKEL, per germline (reference sequence). This CDR3 contains 14 residues. J was trimmed by 0 bases and V by 4 bases; bases with no gene match: 1. The CDR3 loop is CASSLGQVNTEAFF. The CDR3 nucleotides are TGTGCCAGCAGCCTGGGACAGGTGAACACTGAAGCTTTCTTT.

V gene TRBV29-1 combines with J gene TRBJ1-5, with a possible D match to TRBD1 (6 bases). V was cut by 8 bases and J by 4 bases, with 9 bases left in between. Germline V lookup: CDR1 SQVTM, CDR2 ANQGSEA. CDR3 length equals 11 residues. CDR3 coding DNA: TGCAGCAACACAGGGAATCAGCCCCAGCATTTT. This codes for CSNTGNQPQHF.

V usage is TRBV11-2 and J usage is TRBJ2-1; the D is unclear. Between the trimmed V and J ends, which lost 1 base and 0 bases, there was a span of 7 bases. This CDR3 spans 15 amino acids. CDR1 SGHAT and CDR2 FQNNGV come from the germline V gene. The CDR3 nucleotides read TGTGCCAGCAGCTTAGCACCGCTCTCCTACAATGAGCAGTTCTTC. It specifies CASSLAPLSYNEQFF.

This chain uses TRBV19 with TRBJ1-1; 8 bases line up with TRBD1. The CDR3 loop spans 14 amino acids. Per germline, CDR1 LNHDA and CDR2 SQIVND (reference sequence). The trim removed 5 bases at V and 12 bases at J, leaving 14 bases unmatched. CDR3 nucleotides: TGTGCCAGTAGTTTCTCCCCCAGGGGGCTTCAACCTTTCTTT. This gives the protein CASSFSPRGLQPFF.

The rearrangement joins TRBV5-5 to TRBJ1-6, with 11 positions matching TRBD1. Germline loops: CDR1 SGHKS, CDR2 YYEKEE (reference sequence). The trim removed 0 bases at V and 9 bases at J, leaving 5 bases unmatched. The CDR3 sequence is 16 residues long. Written as DNA, the CDR3 is TGTGCCAGCAGCTTGGGGAGGACAGGGGGCTCTTCACCCCTCCACTTT. It translates to CASSLGRTGGSSPLHF.

V gene TRBV2 combines with J gene TRBJ1-5; TRBD1 might be the D (6 bases). The CDR3 spans 15 residues. Trimming took off 6 bases at V and 8 bases at J, with 20 bases between the two ends. CDR1 is SNHLY and CDR2 is FYNNEI in the germline V gene. The CDR3 sequence is CASRITGTSGEPQHF. DNA of the CDR3: TGTGCCAGCAGGATAACAGGGACCTCGGGGGAGCCCCAGCATTTT. Drawing the rest from reference TRBV2 and TRBJ1-5, the complete variable domain is EPEVTQTPSHQVTQMGQEVILRCVPISNHLYFYWYRQILGQKVEFLVSFYNNEISEKSEIFDDQFSVERPDGSNFTLKIRSTKLEDSAMYFCASRITGTSGEPQHFGDGTRLSIL.

The genes are TRBV10-3 and TRBJ2-1; the match to TRBD2 covers 11 bases. This CDR3 has 15 amino acids. Looked up from germline, CDR1 is ENHRY and CDR2 is SYGVKD. Trimming cost V 0 bases and J 7 bases; bases outside gene matches: 2. The CDR3 nucleotides read TGTGCCATCAGTGAGTCGGCTAGCGGGAGGAATGAGCAGTTCTTC. Residues: CAISESASGRNEQFF.

The V gene is TRBV11-2, the J gene TRBJ1-3; D is unclear. This CDR3 region has 15 residues. V was shortened by 5 bases and J by 5 bases, with 16 bases between the two germline ends. From germline, CDR1 is SGHAT and CDR2 FQNNGV. The CDR3 bases are TGTGCCAGCAGCCCGGAGGTGGGGTTCCGAAACACCATATATTTT. It is translated as CASSPEVGFRNTIYF.

The gene calls are TRBV28 and TRBJ1-1, with 9 bases matching TRBD1. The CDR3 extends over 14 amino acids. The germline CDR1 and CDR2 sequences are MDHEN and SYDVKM. After removal of 6 bases from V and 3 bases from J, the junction contained 5 bases not matched to a gene. This CDR3 reads CASRKGQGYTEAFF. The CDR3 DNA is TGTGCCAGCAGGAAAGGACAGGGGTACACTGAAGCTTTCTTT. Drawing the rest from reference TRBV28 and TRBJ1-1, the complete variable domain is DVKVTQSSRYLVKRTGEKVFLECVQDMDHENMFWYRQDPGLGLRLIYFSYDVKMKEKGDIPEGYSVSREKKERFSLILESASTNQTSMYLCASRKGQGYTEAFFGQGTRLTVV.

This clone was seen once. This sequence joins TRBV18 and TRBJ1-1, with 8 positions matching TRBD1. V lost 0 bases, J lost 5 bases, and 8 bases stayed unmatched. The CDR3 spans 16 residues. Germline V gene data show CDR1 as KGHSH and CDR2 as LQKENI. Here the CDR3 DNA reads TGTGCCAGCTCACCACCCGGGCAGGGGGCGAAGACTGAAGCTTTCTTT. Translating gives CASSPPGQGAKTEAFF.

This clone appeared once. The rearrangement uses TRBV4-3 and TRBJ1-1; a possible D gene is TRBD1 (6 bases). Germline values: CDR1 LGHNA, CDR2 YSLEER. The CDR3 is 14 amino acids. Trimming stripped 4 bases from V and 3 bases from J, with 12 bases between. The CDR3 bases are TGCGCCAGCAGCCGGAAGCAGGGGTACACTGAAGCTTTCTTT. Amino acid sequence: CASSRKQGYTEAFF.

V and J are TRBV6-5 and TRBJ1-5, with unresolved D. CDR3 length equals 12 residues. Trimming stripped 8 bases from V and 8 bases from J, with 13 bases between. Germline CDR1 reads MNHEY; CDR2 reads SVGAGI. The CDR3 spells CASGLLGKPQHF. CDR3 DNA: TGTGCCAGCGGTCTCCTGGGGAAGCCCCAGCATTTT.